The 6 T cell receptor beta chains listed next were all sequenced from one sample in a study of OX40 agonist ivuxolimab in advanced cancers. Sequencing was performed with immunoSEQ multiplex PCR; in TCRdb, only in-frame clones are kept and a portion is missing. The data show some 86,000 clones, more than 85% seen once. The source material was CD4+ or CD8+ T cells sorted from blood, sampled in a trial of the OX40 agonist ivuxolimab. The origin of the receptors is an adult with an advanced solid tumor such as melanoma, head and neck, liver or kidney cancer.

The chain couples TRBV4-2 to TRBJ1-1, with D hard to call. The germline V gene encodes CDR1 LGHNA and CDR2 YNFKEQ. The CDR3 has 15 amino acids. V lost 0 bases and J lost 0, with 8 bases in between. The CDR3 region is CASSQDWKVNTEAFF. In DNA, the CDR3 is TGTGCCAGCAGCCAAGATTGGAAGGTGAACACTGAAGCTTTCTTT.

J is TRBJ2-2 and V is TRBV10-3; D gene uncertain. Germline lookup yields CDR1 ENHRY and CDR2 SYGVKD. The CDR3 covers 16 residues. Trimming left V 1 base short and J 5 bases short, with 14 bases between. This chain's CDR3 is CAISEWQWVWTGELFF. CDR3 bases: TGTGCCATCAGTGAGTGGCAGTGGGTTTGGACCGGGGAGCTGTTTTTT.

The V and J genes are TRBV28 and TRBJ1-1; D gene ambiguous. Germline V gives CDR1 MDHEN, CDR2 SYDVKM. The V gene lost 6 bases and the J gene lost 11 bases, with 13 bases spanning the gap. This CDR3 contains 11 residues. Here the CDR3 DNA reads TGTGCCAGCAGATATGGGGAGGGCGCTTTCTTT. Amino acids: CASRYGEGAFF.

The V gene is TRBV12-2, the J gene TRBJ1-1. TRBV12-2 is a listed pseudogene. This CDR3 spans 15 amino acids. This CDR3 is CASRLVGGEYTEAFF. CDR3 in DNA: TGTGCAAGTCGCTTAGTGGGGGGCGAGTACACTGAAGCTTTCTTT.

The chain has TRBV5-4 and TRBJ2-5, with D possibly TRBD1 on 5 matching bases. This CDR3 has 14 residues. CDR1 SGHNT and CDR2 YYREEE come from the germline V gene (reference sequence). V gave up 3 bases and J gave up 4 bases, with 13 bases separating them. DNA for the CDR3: TGTGCCAGCAGCTGGGGCTACAGTTCAGAGACCCAGTACTTC. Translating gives CASSWGYSSETQYF. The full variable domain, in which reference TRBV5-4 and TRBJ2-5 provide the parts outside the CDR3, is ETGVTQSPTHLIKTRGQQVTLRCSSQSGHNTVSWYQQALGQGPQFIFQYYREEENGRGNFPPRFSGLQFPNYSSELNVNALELDDSALYLCASSWGYSSETQYFGPGTRLLVL.

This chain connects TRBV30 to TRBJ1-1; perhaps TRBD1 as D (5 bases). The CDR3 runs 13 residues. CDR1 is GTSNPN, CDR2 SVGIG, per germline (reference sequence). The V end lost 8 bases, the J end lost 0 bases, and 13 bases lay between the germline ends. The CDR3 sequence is CALRTLLNTEAFF. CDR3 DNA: TGTGCCCTAAGGACACTTTTGAACACTGAAGCTTTCTTT.